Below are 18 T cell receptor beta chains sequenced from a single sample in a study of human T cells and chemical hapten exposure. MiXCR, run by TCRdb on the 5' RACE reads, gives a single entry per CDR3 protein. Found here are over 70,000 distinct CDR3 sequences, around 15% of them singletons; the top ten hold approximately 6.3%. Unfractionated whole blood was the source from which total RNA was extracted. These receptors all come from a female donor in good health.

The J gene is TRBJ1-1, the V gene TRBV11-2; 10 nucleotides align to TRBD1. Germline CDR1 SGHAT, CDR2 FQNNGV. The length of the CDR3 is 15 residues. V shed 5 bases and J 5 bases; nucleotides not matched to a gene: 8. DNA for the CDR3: TGTGCCAGCAGCCTGCAGGACAGGGGGAGAACTGAAGCTTTCTTT. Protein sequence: CASSLQDRGRTEAFF.

This CDR3 reads CASSPIGLAYEQYF. CDR3 DNA sequence: TGTGCCAGCAGTCCCATCGGACTAGCCTACGAGCAGTACTTC. The chain employs TRBV27 and TRBJ2-7; 7 bases align to TRBD2. The CDR3 totals 14 residues. V shed 5 bases, J shed 2 bases, and the junction held 6 bases outside the gene matches. Germline V gives CDR1 MNHEY, CDR2 SMNVEV (reference sequence).

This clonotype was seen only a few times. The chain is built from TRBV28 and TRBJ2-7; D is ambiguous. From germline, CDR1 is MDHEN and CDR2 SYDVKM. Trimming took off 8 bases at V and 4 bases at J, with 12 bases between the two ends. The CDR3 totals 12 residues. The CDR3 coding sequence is TGTGCCAGCGAAAGACCGGAATACGAGCAGTACTTC. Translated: CASERPEYEQYF.

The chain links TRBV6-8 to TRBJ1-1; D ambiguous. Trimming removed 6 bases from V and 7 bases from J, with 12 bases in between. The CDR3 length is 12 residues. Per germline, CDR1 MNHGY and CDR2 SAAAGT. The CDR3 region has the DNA TGTGCCAGCAGCCCCAGGACGATTGAAGCTTTCTTT. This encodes CASSPRTIEAFF.

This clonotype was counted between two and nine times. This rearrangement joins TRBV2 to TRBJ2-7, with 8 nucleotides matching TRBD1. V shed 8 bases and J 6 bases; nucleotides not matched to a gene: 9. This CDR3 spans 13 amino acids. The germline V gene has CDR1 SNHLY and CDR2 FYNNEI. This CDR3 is CASRQGAPTEQYF. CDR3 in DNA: TGTGCCAGCCGCCAGGGGGCGCCGACCGAGCAGTACTTC. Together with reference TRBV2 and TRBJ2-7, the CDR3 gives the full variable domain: EPEVTQTPSHQVTQMGQEVILRCVPISNHLYFYWYRQILGQKVEFLVSFYNNEISEKSEIFDDQFSVERPDGSNFTLKIRSTKLEDSAMYFCASRQGAPTEQYFGPGTRLTVT.

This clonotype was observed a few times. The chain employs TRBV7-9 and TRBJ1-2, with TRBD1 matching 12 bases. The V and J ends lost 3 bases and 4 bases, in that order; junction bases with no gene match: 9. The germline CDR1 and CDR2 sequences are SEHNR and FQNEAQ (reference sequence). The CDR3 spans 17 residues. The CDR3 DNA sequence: TGTGCCAGCAGCTTGGTAGGCCGGGACAGGGGGCCCTATGGCTACACCTTC. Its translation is CASSLVGRDRGPYGYTF.

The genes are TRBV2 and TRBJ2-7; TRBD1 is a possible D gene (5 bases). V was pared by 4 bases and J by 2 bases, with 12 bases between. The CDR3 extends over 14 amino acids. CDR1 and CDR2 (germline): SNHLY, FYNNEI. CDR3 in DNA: TGTGCCAGCAGTGGAGCGCTGGGGCCCTACGAGCAGTACTTC. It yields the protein CASSGALGPYEQYF.

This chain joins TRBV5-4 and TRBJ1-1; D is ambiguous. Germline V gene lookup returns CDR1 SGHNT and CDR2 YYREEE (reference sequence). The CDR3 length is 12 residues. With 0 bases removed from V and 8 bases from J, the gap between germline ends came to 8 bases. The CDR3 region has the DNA TGTGCCAGCAGCTTGGATCGCCGGGAAGCTTTCTTT. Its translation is CASSLDRREAFF.

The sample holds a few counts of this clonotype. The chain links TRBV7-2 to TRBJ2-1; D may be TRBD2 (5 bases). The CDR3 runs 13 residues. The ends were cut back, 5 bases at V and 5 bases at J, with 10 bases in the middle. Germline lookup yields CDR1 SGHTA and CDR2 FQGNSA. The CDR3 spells CASSLNSDNEQFF. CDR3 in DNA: TGTGCCAGCAGCCTCAATAGCGACAATGAGCAGTTCTTC.

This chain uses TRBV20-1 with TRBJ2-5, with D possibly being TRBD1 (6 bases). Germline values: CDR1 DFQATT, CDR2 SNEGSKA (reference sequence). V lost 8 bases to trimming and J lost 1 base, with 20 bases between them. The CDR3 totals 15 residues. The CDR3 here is CSHSPRGRLQETQYF. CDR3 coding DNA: TGCAGTCATAGCCCCAGGGGCAGACTCCAAGAGACCCAGTACTTC.

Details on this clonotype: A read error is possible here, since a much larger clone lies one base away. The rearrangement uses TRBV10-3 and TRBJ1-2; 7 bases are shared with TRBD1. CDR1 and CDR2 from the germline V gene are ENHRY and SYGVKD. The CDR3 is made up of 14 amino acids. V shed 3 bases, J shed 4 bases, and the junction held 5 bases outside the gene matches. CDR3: CAISDPTGFYGYTF. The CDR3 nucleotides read TGTGCCATCAGTGACCCGACAGGGTTCTATGGCTACACCTTC.

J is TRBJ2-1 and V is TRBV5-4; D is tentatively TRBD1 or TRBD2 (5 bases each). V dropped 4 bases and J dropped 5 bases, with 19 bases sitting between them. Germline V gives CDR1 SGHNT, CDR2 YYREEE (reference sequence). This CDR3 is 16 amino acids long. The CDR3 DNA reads TGTGCCAGCAGCCCCGGTGGTGCAGGGCGGGACAATGAGCAGTTCTTC. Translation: CASSPGGAGRDNEQFF.

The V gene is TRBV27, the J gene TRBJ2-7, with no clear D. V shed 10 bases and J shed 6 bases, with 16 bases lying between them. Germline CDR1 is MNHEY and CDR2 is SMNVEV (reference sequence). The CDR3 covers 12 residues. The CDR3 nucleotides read TGTGCCACCCTCCGGTCCGTGGGCGAGCAGTACTTC. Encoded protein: CATLRSVGEQYF.

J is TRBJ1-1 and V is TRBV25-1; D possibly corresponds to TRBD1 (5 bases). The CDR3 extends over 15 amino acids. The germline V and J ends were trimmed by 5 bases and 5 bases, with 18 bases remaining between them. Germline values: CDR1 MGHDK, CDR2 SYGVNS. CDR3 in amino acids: CASSPNTRARTEAFF. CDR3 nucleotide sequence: TGTGCCAGCAGTCCCAACACCAGGGCTAGAACTGAAGCTTTCTTT.

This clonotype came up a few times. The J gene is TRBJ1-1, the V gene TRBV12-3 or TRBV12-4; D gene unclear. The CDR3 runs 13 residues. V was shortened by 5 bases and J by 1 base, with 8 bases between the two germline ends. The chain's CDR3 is CASSPFRNTEAFF. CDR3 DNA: TGTGCCAGCAGTCCCTTCAGGAACACTGAAGCTTTCTTT.

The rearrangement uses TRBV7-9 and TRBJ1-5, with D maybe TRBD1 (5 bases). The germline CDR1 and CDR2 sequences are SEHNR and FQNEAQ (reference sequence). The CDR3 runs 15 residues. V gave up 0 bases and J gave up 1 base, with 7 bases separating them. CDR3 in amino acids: CASSLAGGSNQPQHF. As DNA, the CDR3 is TGTGCCAGCAGCTTAGCGGGGGGAAGCAATCAGCCCCAGCATTTT.

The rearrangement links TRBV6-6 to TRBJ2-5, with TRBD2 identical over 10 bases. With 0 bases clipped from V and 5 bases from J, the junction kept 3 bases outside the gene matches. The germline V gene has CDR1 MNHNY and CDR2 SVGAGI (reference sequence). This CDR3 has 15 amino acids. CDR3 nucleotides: TGTGCCAGCAGTTACTCAGCGGGGGGGTACGAGACCCAGTACTTC. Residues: CASSYSAGGYETQYF.

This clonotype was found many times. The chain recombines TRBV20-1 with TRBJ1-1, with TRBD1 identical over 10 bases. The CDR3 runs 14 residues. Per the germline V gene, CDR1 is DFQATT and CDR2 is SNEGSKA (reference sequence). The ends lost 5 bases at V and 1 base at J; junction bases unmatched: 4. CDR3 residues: CSAPRQGANTEAFF. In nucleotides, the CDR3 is TGCAGTGCTCCCCGACAGGGGGCGAACACTGAAGCTTTCTTT.